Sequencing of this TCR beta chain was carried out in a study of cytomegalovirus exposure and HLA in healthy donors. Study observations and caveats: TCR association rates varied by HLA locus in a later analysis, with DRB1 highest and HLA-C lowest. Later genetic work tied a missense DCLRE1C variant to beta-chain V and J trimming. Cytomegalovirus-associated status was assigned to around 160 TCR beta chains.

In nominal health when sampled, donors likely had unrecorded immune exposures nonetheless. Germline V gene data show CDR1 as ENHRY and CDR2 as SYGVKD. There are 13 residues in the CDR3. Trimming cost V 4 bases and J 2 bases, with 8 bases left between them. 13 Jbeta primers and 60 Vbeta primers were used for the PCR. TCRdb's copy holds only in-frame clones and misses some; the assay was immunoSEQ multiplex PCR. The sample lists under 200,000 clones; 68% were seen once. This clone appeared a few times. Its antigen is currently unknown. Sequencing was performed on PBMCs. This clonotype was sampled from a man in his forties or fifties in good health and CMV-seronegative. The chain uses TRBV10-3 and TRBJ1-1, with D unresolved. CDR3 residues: CAISASGNTEAFF. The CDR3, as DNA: TGTGCCATCAGTGCCTCGGGTAACACTGAAGCTTTCTTT.